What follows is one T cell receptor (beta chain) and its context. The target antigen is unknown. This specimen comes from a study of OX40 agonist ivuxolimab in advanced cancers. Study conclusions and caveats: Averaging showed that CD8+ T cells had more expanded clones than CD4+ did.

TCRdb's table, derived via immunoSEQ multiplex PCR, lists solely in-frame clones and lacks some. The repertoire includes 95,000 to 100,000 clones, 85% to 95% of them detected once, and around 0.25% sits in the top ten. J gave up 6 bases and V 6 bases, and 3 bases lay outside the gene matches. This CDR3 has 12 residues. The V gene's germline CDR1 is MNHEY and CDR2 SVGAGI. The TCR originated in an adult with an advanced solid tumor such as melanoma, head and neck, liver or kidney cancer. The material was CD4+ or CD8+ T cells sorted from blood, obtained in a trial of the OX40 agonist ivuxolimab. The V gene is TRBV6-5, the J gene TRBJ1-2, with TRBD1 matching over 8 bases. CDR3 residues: CASRAGGDGYTF. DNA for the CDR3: TGTGCCAGCAGAGCAGGGGGCGATGGCTACACCTTC.